These 22 T cell receptor beta chains originate from one sample sequenced in a study of blood T cells in healthy people across ages. Through a sample-barcoded 5' primer and a J-beta primer mix, a second PCR was run for about 6 to 11 cycles. Via MiXCR, TCRdb re-called the 5' RACE reads, giving one row per CDR3 protein. In the table there are 1 million to 1.2 million distinct CDR3 sequences, more than 30% of which are singletons. The sample comprised blood. The source is a man between 18 and 29 years old in good health.

This clonotype came up many times. The chain employs TRBV10-3 and TRBJ2-5; no clear D gene. Trimming removed 3 bases from V and 4 bases from J, with 6 bases in between. CDR3 length: 12 amino acids. From germline, CDR1 is ENHRY and CDR2 SYGVKD. The CDR3 DNA sequence: TGTGCCATCAGTGATAACCGAGAGACCCAGTACTTC. Encoded protein: CAISDNRETQYF.

This clonotype was detected only a few times. The rearrangement uses TRBV20-1 and TRBJ2-1; the D gene is possibly TRBD2 (5 bases). V gave up 5 bases and J gave up 0 bases, with 14 bases separating them. The CDR3 is made up of 15 amino acids. CDR1 is DFQATT, CDR2 SNEGSKA, per germline (reference sequence). CDR3 nucleotide sequence: TGCAGTGCTCCGATAGCGCCAATCTCCTACAATGAGCAGTTCTTC. Amino acids: CSAPIAPISYNEQFF.

The chain recombines TRBV5-6 with TRBJ1-1, with TRBD1 as a possible D gene (5 bases). The V end lost 1 base, the J end lost 4 bases, and 14 bases lay between the germline ends. Germline loops: CDR1 SGHDT, CDR2 YYEEEE. CDR3 length: 15 amino acids. The CDR3 protein is CASSLTGDLSTEAFF. The CDR3 region has the DNA TGTGCCAGCAGCTTGACGGGGGACCTAAGCACTGAAGCTTTCTTT.

The chain couples TRBV20-1 to TRBJ2-5, with D possibly TRBD1 on 6 matching bases. Germline V gives CDR1 DFQATT, CDR2 SNEGSKA (reference sequence). Trimming stripped 6 bases from V and 4 bases from J, with 21 bases between. The CDR3 contains 15 residues. In nucleotides, the CDR3 is TGCAGTGCCTACATAGCCGGACAGTACGGAGAGACCCAGTACTTC. Protein: CSAYIAGQYGETQYF.

The chain has TRBV7-2 and TRBJ1-3; D is unresolved. CDR3 length: 16 amino acids. Trimming left V 5 bases short and J 0 bases short, with 14 bases between. Germline CDR1 SGHTA, CDR2 FQGNSA. CDR3 sequence (DNA): TGTGCCAGCAGCGGTCGACTGACGAACTCTGGAAACACCATATATTTT. This translates into CASSGRLTNSGNTIYF.

The sample holds a few counts of this clonotype. The chain couples TRBV5-1 to TRBJ1-4; D possibly corresponds to TRBD1 (5 bases). Trimming pared 0 bases from V and 6 bases from J, leaving 12 bases between. Germline V gene data show CDR1 as SGHRS and CDR2 as YFSETQ. CDR3 length: 15 amino acids. The CDR3 nucleotides read TGCGCCAGCAGCTTGGTGGGCGGGGCGGATGAAAAACTGTTTTTT. This encodes CASSLVGGADEKLFF.

This clonotype has more than one count but fewer than ten. The V and J genes are TRBV9 and TRBJ2-5; D ambiguous. The germline gives CDR1 SGDLS, CDR2 YYNGEE. Trimming left V 3 bases short and J 0 bases short, with 9 bases between. CDR3 size: 14 residues. The CDR3: CASSEDVYQETQYF. Here the CDR3 DNA reads TGTGCCAGCAGCGAGGACGTCTACCAAGAGACCCAGTACTTC.

This chain links TRBV27 with TRBJ1-2; 8 bases match TRBD1. Germline CDR1 reads MNHEY; CDR2 reads SMNVEV (reference sequence). The V segment lost 3 bases and the J segment 5 bases; nucleotides outside the gene matches: 5. CDR3 length: 14 residues. This CDR3 reads CASSFITGGYGYTF. CDR3 DNA sequence: TGTGCCAGCAGTTTTATCACAGGGGGTTATGGCTACACCTTC.

V gene TRBV7-2 combines with J gene TRBJ1-2; D is undetermined. The CDR3 has 16 amino acids. The V gene's germline CDR1 is SGHTA and CDR2 FQGNSA. The V end lost 0 bases, the J end lost 4 bases, and 15 bases lay between the germline ends. The CDR3 spells CASSLAAGKMLYGYTF. The DNA of the CDR3 is TGTGCCAGCAGCTTAGCGGCAGGAAAAATGCTCTATGGCTACACCTTC.

In DNA, the CDR3 is TGTGCCAGCAGTCCCCAGGGGCGGGTATACAATGAGCAGTTCTTC. Protein: CASSPQGRVYNEQFF. The chain joins TRBV27 to TRBJ2-1; perhaps TRBD1 as D (6 bases). This CDR3 comprises 15 residues. The germline gives CDR1 MNHEY, CDR2 SMNVEV (reference sequence). V lost 5 bases and J 4 bases, leaving 15 bases between the germline ends.

V usage is TRBV6-6 and J usage is TRBJ2-3; 8 nucleotides line up with TRBD1. This CDR3 comprises 17 residues. Germline assignment: CDR1 MNHNY and CDR2 SVGAGI (reference sequence). Unmatched junction bases numbered 9, after V lost 0 bases and J lost 4 bases. CDR3 coding DNA: TGTGCCAGCAGTTACTCTCTGGACAGGGAAGGTCCAGATACGCAGTATTTT. This codes for CASSYSLDREGPDTQYF.

The chain links TRBV13 to TRBJ2-7; 9 bases map to TRBD1. Germline trimming cut 5 bases from V and 7 bases from J; bases unmatched to any gene: 6. The CDR3 spans 13 residues. Per germline, CDR1 PRHDT and CDR2 FYEKMQ (reference sequence). The CDR3 loop reads CASSSRQGEEQYF. The CDR3 bases are TGTGCCAGCAGCAGCCGACAGGGGGAAGAGCAGTACTTC.

The chain joins TRBV7-8 to TRBJ1-6; TRBD1 matches at 11 bases. The CDR3 consists of 19 residues. Trimming took 5 bases from V and 1 from J; bases not matched to a gene: 10. Germline V gives CDR1 SGHVS, CDR2 FQNEAQ. DNA of the CDR3: TGTGCCAGCAGCCTACGGACAGGGGGCAGAGGTTCCTATAATTCACCCCTCCACTTT. This gives the protein CASSLRTGGRGSYNSPLHF.

The table lists this clonotype with a few counts. The rearrangement uses TRBV27 and TRBJ2-1, with D perhaps matching TRBD1 or TRBD2 (5 bases each). The V end lost 6 bases, the J end lost 5 bases, and 20 bases lay between the germline ends. The CDR3 consists of 16 residues. Germline loops: CDR1 MNHEY, CDR2 SMNVEV (reference sequence). The CDR3 sequence is CASSPRGLAPHNEQFF. The CDR3 DNA reads as TGTGCCAGCAGCCCAAGGGGCCTAGCCCCACACAATGAGCAGTTCTTC.

V is TRBV7-2 and J is TRBJ1-2; perhaps TRBD1 as D (5 bases). CDR3 length: 15 amino acids. CDR1 SGHTA and CDR2 FQGNSA come from the germline V gene. Trimming took off 2 bases at V and 0 bases at J, with 10 bases between the two ends. The CDR3 DNA reads TGTGCCAGCAGCTTACCGCAGGGATCTAACTATGGCTACACCTTC. It encodes CASSLPQGSNYGYTF.

This clonotype appeared a few times. The chain is built from TRBV6-1 and TRBJ1-5; no definite D call. Germline CDR1 and CDR2: MNHNS and SASEGT. This CDR3 has 13 amino acids. Trimming pared 6 bases from V and 3 bases from J, leaving 9 bases between. This chain's CDR3 is CASRSPSNQPQHF. CDR3 nucleotide sequence: TGTGCCAGCAGGTCACCCTCCAATCAGCCCCAGCATTTT.

With regard to this clonotype: At one end the junction does not follow the germline gene, possibly because of a read error. This chain connects TRBV12-3 or TRBV12-4 to TRBJ1-4; D gene unclear. The CDR3 runs 15 residues. The DNA of the CDR3 is TGTGCCAGCAGCCACGACCCCTCAACTAATGAAGAACTGTTTTTT. Amino acid sequence: CASSHDPSTNEELFF.

This clonotype was detected many times. This chain uses TRBV3-1 with TRBJ2-3; 9 bases align to TRBD1. The CDR3 has 19 residues. CDR1 and CDR2 (germline): LGHDT, YNNKEL (reference sequence). V gave up 1 base and J gave up 1 base; unmatched junction bases: 12. The CDR3 sequence is CASSQVFSIGTGRTDTQYF. CDR3 coding DNA: TGTGCCAGCAGCCAAGTGTTTTCAATTGGGACAGGGCGCACAGATACGCAGTATTTT.

The table lists this clonotype with a few counts. The rearrangement links TRBV3-1 to TRBJ2-3; TRBD1 might be the D (6 bases). The germline CDR1 and CDR2 sequences are LGHDT and YNNKEL (reference sequence). The CDR3 contains 15 residues. V lost 1 base to trimming and J lost 8 bases, with 16 bases between them. The CDR3 DNA follows: TGTGCCAGCAGCCAAGTCGGCCAGGGGAGAGGTACGCAGTATTTT. As protein: CASSQVGQGRGTQYF.

This sequence joins TRBV5-1 and TRBJ2-3; 9 nucleotides align to TRBD1. Germline V CDR1 and CDR2: SGHRS, YFSETQ. This CDR3 is built from 16 residues. J gave up 4 bases and V 0 bases, and 6 bases lay outside the gene matches. Written as DNA, the CDR3 is TGCGCCAGCAGCTTGGAGGGACAGGGTATAGCAGATACGCAGTATTTT. Translated, it gives CASSLEGQGIADTQYF.

The chain links TRBV4-3 to TRBJ2-1; 8 positions agree with TRBD2. The CDR3 is 16 amino acids. With 0 bases clipped from V and 8 bases from J, the junction kept 9 bases outside the gene matches. The germline V gene encodes CDR1 LGHNA and CDR2 YSLEER. CDR3: CASSQDNPGGRDEQFF. The CDR3 bases are TGCGCCAGCAGCCAAGATAACCCGGGGGGGAGGGATGAGCAGTTCTTC.

The gene calls are TRBV12-3 or TRBV12-4 and TRBJ2-5; tentatively, D is TRBD1 (5 bases). The length of the CDR3 is 13 residues. V lost 6 bases and J lost 6, with 14 bases in between. The CDR3 nucleotides are TGTGCCAGCAGAGATCGAGCAGGGCAGACCCAGTACTTC. It encodes CASRDRAGQTQYF.